Presented here are 8 T cell receptor beta chains from one specimen sequenced in a study of response to subunit inactivated influenza vaccine. Each CDR3 protein gets one entry after TCRdb re-called the RT-PCR reads with MiXCR. The table includes a few hundred thousand distinct CDR3 sequences, about a tenth detected once. This material consisted of PBMCs from blood, taken about 6 weeks after vaccination. Every receptor here comes from a man aged 45-65 years who received an inactivated influenza vaccine.

This clonotype was detected a few times. The CDR3 sequence: CASSQRPGVNTEAFF. As DNA, the CDR3 is TGTGCCAGCAGCCAACGTCCAGGGGTGAACACTGAAGCTTTCTTT. This chain connects TRBV4-2 to TRBJ1-1, with D possibly TRBD1 on 6 matching bases. Germline values: CDR1 LGHNA, CDR2 YNFKEQ. CDR3 length: 15 residues. V gave up 2 bases and J gave up 0 bases, with 10 bases separating them.

The V gene is TRBV5-1, the J gene TRBJ2-5, with D perhaps TRBD2 (5 bases). CDR1 and CDR2 (germline): SGHRS, YFSETQ. Trimming took off 4 bases at V and 4 bases at J, with 11 bases between the two ends. CDR3 length: 13 residues. CDR3 loop: CASSQTTGETQYF. The CDR3, as DNA: TGCGCCAGCAGCCAGACTACTGGAGAGACCCAGTACTTC.

In its sample, this clonotype was seen many times. The V and J genes are TRBV29-1 and TRBJ1-2, with TRBD1 as a possible D gene (5 bases). Trimming took off 6 bases at V and 4 bases at J, with 9 bases between the two ends. Germline values: CDR1 SQVTM, CDR2 ANQGSEA. The CDR3 length is 11 residues. DNA for the CDR3: TGCAGCGTAACGCAGGGCTATGGCTACACCTTC. Residues: CSVTQGYGYTF.

The gene calls are TRBV29-1 and TRBJ2-4; possible D gene TRBD1, 6 bases. The CDR3 is made up of 16 amino acids. Per germline, CDR1 SQVTM and CDR2 ANQGSEA. CDR3 protein: CTPPRTAKVAKNIQYF. The CDR3 DNA reads as TGCACCCCACCGAGGACAGCGAAAGTAGCCAAAAACATTCAGTACTTC.

This clonotype showed up many times. The chain joins TRBV7-9 to TRBJ2-1, with 7 bases fitting TRBD1. The CDR3 totals 11 residues. J gave up 10 bases and V 5 bases, and 2 bases lay outside the gene matches. The germline V gene encodes CDR1 SEHNR and CDR2 FQNEAQ (reference sequence). This CDR3 reads CASSQDREQFF. CDR3 nucleotide sequence: TGTGCCAGCAGCCAGGACAGGGAGCAGTTCTTC.

This clonotype was observed a few times. CDR3 nucleotide sequence: TGCGCCAGCAGCACAAGAAGCTCGGGTGAGACCCAGTACTTC. Translated, it gives CASSTRSSGETQYF. V is TRBV5-1 and J is TRBJ2-5, with unresolved D. This CDR3 is built from 14 residues. Trimming left V 4 bases short and J 5 bases short, with 15 bases between. Germline assignment: CDR1 SGHRS and CDR2 YFSETQ.

This chain links TRBV20-1 with TRBJ2-5; D possibly matches TRBD1 or TRBD2 (6 bases each). The CDR3 spans 14 residues. Germline assignment: CDR1 DFQATT and CDR2 SNEGSKA (reference sequence). V lost 6 bases to trimming and J lost 3 bases, with 17 bases between them. CDR3 sequence (DNA): TGCAGTGCCCCCCCGGGGGCAGACGAAGAGACCCAGTACTTC. Translation gives CSAPPGADEETQYF.

This clonotype was counted ten times or more. The chain recombines TRBV5-1 with TRBJ2-7, with 7 bases aligning to TRBD1. CDR1 SGHRS and CDR2 YFSETQ come from the germline V gene. With V trimmed by 3 bases and J by 1 base, 4 bases remained unmatched. This CDR3 has 14 residues. The DNA of the CDR3 is TGCGCCAGCAGCTCCCGGGACAGTTCCTACGAGCAGTACTTC. Translation: CASSSRDSSYEQYF.